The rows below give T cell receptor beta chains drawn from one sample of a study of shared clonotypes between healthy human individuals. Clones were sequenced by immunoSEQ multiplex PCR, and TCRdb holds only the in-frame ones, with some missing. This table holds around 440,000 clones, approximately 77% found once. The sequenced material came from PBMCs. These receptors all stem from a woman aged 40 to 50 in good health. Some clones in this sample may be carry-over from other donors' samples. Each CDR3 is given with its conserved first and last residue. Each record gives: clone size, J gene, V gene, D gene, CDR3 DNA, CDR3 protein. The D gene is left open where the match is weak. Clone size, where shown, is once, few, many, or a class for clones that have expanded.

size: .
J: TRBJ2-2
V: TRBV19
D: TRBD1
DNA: TGTGCCAGTAGTACGACAGGGGAAGGGCGGGAGCTGTTTTTT
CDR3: CASSTTGEGRELFF

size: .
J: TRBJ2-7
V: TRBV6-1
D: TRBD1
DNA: TGTGCCAGCAGTTGGACAGGGTTGATCGAGCAGTACTTC
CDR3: CASSWTGLIEQYF

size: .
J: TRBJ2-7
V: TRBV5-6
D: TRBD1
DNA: TGTGCCAGCAGCCTGGGACCCTCGACAGGGGGTGTCCCCTACGAGCAGTACTTC
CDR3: CASSLGPSTGGVPYEQYF

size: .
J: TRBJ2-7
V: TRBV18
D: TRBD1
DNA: TGTGCCAGCTCACCAAGGGACAGGGAAGGCGAGCAGTACTTC
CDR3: CASSPRDREGEQYF

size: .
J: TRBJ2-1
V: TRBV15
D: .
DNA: TGTGCCACCAGCAGAGATATAGGGTTGACCTACAATGAGCAGTTCTTC
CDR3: CATSRDIGLTYNEQFF

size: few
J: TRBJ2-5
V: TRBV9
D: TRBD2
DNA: TGTGCCAGCAGCGTAGGGTGGGGAGCGGGGCCCCAAGAGACCCAGTACTTC
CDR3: CASSVGWGAGPQETQYF

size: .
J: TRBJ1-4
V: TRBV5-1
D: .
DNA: TGCGCCAGCAGCCCCGGTGCAACTAATGAAAAACTGTTTTTT
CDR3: CASSPGATNEKLFF

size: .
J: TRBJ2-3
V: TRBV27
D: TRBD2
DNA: TGTGCCAGCAGTTTATTAGCGGGAGGGCCGGCAGATACGCAGTATTTT
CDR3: CASSLLAGGPADTQYF

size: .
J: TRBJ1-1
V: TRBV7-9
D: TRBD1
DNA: TGTGCCAGCAGCCAACACCGGGACAGTGAAGCTTTCTTT
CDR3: CASSQHRDSEAFF

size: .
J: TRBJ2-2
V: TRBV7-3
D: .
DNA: TGTGCCAGCAGCCCCGTAGGGTCGGGCACCGGGGAGCTGTTTTTT
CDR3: CASSPVGSGTGELFF

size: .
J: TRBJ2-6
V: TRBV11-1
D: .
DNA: TGTGCCAGCAGCTCCAACATCCGCTCTGGGGCCAACGTCCTGACTTTC
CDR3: CASSSNIRSGANVLTF

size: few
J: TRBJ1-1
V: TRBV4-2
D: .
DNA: TGTGCCAGCAGGGGAACGGGACAAATGAACACTGAAGCTTTCTTT
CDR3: CASRGTGQMNTEAFF

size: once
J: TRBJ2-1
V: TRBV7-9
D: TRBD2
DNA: TGTGCCAGCAGCGGGCTAGCGGGTAATGAGCAGTTCTTC
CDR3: CASSGLAGNEQFF

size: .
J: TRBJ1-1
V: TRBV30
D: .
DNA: TGTGCCTGGTTGGGCAGGGAGGGAACTGAAGCTTTCTTT
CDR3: CAWLGREGTEAFF

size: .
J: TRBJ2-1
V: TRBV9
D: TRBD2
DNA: TGTGCCAGCAGCCCCAGGAGCCAGGGACTAGCGGGGAATGAGCAGTTCTTC
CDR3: CASSPRSQGLAGNEQFF

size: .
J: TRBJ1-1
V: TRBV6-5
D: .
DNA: TGTGCCAGCAGTTACTACAGGGAGAACACTGAAGCTTTCTTT
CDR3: CASSYYRENTEAFF

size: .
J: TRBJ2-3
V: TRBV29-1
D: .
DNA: TGCAGCGCCGGACTGAGCACAGATACGCAGTATTTT
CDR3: CSAGLSTDTQYF

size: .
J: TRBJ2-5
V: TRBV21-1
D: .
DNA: TGTGCCAGCAGCAAGGGGAGATCAACTAGCGGGATAGGGGAGACCCAGTACTTC
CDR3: CASSKGRSTSGIGETQYF

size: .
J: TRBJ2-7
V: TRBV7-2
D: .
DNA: TGTGCCAGCAGCTCGTTCTACGAGCAGTACTTC
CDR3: CASSSFYEQYF

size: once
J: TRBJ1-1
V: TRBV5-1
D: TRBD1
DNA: TGCGCCAGCAGCCCAGGACAGGGGTGGAACACTGAAGCTTTCTTT
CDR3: CASSPGQGWNTEAFF

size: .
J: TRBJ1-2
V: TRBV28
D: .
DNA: TGTGCCAGCAGTCTCAACAGCTATGGCTACACCTTC
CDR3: CASSLNSYGYTF

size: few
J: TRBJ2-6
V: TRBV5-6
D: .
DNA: TGTGCCAGCAGCGCTACAGGGACTGGGGCCAACGTCCTGACTTTC
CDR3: CASSATGTGANVLTF

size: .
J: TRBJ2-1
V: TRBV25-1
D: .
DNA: TGTGCCAGCAGTGAATTTGGGGAAGCGAATGAGCAGTTCTTC
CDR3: CASSEFGEANEQFF

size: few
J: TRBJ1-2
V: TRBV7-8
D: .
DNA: TGTGCCAGCAGCCCCGATGGGGCAGGGACCTTTGGCTACACCTTC
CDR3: CASSPDGAGTFGYTF

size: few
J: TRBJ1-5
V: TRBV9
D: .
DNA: TGTGCCAGCAGCGTAGGGGGGGTTACTAATCAGCCCCAGCATTTT
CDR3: CASSVGGVTNQPQHF

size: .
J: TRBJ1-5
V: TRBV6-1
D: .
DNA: TGTGCCAGCAGTGACCCCAATCAGCCCCAGCATTTT
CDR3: CASSDPNQPQHF

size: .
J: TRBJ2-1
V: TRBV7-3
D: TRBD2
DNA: TGTGCCAGCAGCTCTGGACTAGCGGGAGCTGAGCAGTTCTTC
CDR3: CASSSGLAGAEQFF